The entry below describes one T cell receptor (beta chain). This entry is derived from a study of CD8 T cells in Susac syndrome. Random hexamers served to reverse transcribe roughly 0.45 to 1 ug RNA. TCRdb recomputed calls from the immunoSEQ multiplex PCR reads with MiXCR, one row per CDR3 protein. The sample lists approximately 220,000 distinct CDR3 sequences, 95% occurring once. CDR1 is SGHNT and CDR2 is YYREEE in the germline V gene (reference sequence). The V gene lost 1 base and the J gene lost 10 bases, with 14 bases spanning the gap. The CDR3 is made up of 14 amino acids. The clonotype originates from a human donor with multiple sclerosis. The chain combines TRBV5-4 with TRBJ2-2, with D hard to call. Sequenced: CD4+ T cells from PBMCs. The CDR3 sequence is CASSLIARREELFF. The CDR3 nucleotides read TGTGCCAGCAGCTTGATAGCCAGGCGCGAGGAGCTGTTTTTT.